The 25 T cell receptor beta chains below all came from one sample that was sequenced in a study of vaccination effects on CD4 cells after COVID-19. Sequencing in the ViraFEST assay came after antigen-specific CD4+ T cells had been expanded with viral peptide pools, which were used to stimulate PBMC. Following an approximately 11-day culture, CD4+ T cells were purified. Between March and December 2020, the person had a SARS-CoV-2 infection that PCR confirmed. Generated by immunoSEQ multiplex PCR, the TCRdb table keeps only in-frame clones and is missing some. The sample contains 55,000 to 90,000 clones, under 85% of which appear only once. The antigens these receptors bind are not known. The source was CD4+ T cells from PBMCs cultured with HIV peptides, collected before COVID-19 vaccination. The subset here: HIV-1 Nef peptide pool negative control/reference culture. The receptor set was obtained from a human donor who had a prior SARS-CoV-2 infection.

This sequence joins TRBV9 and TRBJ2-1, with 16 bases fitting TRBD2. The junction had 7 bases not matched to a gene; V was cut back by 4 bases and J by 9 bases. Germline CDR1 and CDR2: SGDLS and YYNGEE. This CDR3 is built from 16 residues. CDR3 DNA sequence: TGTGCCAGCAGCCCGGGACTAGCGGGAGGGCGTAGTGAGCAGTTCTTC. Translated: CASSPGLAGGRSEQFF.

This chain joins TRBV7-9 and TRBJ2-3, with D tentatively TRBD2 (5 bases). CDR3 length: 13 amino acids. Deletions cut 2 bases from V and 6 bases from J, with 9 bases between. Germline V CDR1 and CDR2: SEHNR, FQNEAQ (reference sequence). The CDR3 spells CASSLFGVDTQYF. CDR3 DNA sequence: TGTGCCAGCAGCTTATTCGGGGTTGATACGCAGTATTTT.

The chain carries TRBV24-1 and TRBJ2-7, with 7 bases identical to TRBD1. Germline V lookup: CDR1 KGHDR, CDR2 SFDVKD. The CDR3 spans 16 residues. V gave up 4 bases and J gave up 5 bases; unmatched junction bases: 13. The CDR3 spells CATSDPNPRGLNEQYF. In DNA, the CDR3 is TGTGCCACCAGTGACCCGAACCCCAGGGGGTTGAACGAGCAGTACTTC.

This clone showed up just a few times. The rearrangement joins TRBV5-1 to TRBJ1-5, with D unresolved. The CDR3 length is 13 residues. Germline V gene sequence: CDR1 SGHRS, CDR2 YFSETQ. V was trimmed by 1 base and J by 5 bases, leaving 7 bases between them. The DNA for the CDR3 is TGCGCCAGCAGCTTGTATGGCGATCAGCCCCAGCATTTT. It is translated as CASSLYGDQPQHF.

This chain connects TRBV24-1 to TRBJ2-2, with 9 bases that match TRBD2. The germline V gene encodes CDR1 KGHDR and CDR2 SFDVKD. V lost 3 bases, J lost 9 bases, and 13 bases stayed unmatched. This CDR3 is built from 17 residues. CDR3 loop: CATSDPLGAGGPRELFF. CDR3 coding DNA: TGTGCCACCAGTGATCCCCTCGGGGCGGGAGGGCCCAGGGAGCTGTTTTTT.

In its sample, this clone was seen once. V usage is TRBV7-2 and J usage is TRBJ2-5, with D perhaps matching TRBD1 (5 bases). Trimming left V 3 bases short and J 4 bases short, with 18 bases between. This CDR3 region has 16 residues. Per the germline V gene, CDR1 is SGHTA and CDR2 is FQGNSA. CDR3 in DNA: TGTGCCAGCAGCTTTTTTTCGGCTGGCCAGGGAGAGACCCAGTACTTC. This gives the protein CASSFFSAGQGETQYF.

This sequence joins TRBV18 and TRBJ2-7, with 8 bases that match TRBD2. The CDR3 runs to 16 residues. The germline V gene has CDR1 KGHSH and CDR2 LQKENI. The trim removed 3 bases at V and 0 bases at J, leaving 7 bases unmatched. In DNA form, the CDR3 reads TGTGCCAGCTCACCCGGTTTGCGGGGGGTCTCCTACGAGCAGTACTTC. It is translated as CASSPGLRGVSYEQYF.

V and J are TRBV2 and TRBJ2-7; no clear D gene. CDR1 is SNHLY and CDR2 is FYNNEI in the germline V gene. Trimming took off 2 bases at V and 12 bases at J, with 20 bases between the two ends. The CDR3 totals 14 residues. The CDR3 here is CASSEMGYDFGPYF. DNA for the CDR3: TGTGCCAGCAGTGAAATGGGGTACGATTTTGGTCCGTACTTC.

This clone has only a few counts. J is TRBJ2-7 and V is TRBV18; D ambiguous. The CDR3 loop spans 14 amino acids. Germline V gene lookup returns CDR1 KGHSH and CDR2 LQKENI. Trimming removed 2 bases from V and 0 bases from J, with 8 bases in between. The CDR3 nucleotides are TGTGCCAGCTCACCAAGATCTAGCTCCTACGAGCAGTACTTC. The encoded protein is CASSPRSSSYEQYF.

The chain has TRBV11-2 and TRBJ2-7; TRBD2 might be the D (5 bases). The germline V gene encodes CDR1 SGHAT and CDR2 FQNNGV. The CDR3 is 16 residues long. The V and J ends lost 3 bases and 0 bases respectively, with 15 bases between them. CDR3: CASSLRATDSSYEQYF. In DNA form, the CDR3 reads TGTGCCAGCAGCTTGAGGGCGACTGATAGCTCCTACGAGCAGTACTTC.

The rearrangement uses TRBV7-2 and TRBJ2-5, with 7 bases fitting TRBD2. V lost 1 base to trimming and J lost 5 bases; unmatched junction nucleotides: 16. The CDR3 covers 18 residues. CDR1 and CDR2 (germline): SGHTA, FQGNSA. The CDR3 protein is CASSLDLGLADGGETQYF. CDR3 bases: TGTGCCAGCAGCTTAGATCTTGGGCTAGCGGACGGGGGGGAGACCCAGTACTTC.

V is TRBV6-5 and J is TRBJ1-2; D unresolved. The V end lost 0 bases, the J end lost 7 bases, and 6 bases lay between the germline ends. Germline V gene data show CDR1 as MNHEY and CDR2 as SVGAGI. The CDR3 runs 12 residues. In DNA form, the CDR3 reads TGTGCCAGCAGTTACTCAGGGATTGGCTACACCTTC. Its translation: CASSYSGIGYTF.

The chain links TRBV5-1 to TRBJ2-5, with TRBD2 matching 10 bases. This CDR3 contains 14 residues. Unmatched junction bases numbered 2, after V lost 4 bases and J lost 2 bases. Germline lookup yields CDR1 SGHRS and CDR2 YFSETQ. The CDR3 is CASSPAGGQETQYF. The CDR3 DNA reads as TGCGCCAGCAGCCCAGCGGGGGGGCAAGAGACCCAGTACTTC.

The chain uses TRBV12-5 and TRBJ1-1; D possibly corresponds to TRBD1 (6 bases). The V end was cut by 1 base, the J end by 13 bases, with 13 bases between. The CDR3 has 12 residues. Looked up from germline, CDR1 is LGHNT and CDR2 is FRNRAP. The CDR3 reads CASGLDRDNGFF. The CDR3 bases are TGTGCTAGTGGTTTGGACCGGGACAATGGTTTCTTT.

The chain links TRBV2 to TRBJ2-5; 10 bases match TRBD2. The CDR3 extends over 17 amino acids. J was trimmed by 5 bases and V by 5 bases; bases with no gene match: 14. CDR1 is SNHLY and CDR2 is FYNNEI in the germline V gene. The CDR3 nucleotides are TGTGCCAGCAGTCATTCAACTAGCGGGAAGGAGGGGGAGACCCAGTACTTC. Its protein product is CASSHSTSGKEGETQYF.

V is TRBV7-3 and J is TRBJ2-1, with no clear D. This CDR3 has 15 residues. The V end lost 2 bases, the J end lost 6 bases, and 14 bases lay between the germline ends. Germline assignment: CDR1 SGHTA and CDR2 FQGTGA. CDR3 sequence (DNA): TGTGCCAGCAGCTTATATGTCGACTCCCCCAATGAGCAGTTCTTC. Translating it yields CASSLYVDSPNEQFF.

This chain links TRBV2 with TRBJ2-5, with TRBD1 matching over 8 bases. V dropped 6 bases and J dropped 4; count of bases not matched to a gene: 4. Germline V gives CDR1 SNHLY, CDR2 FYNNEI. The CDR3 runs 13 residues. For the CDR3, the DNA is TGTGCCAGCAGCGAGACAGGGGTAGAGACCCAGTACTTC. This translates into CASSETGVETQYF.

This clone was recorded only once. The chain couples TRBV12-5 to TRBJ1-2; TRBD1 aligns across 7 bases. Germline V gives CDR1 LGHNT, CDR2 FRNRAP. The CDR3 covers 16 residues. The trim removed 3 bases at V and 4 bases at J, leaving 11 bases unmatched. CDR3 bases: TGTGCTAGTGGTTTTTTTATTGGCAGGGGGTCCTATGGCTACACCTTC. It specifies CASGFFIGRGSYGYTF.

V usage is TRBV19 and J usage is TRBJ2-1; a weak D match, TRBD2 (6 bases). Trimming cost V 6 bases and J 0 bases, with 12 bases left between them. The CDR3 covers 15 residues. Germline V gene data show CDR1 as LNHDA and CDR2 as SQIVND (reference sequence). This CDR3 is CASSWDWGSYNEQFF. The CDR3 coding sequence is TGTGCCAGTAGCTGGGACTGGGGCTCCTACAATGAGCAGTTCTTC.

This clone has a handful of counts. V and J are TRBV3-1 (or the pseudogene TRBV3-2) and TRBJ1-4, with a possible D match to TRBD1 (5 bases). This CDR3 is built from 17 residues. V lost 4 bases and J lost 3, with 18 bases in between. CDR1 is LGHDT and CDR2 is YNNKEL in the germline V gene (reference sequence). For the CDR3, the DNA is TGTGCCAGCAGCCCTCGGACACTCAACCTTTCTAATGAAAAACTGTTTTTT. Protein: CASSPRTLNLSNEKLFF.

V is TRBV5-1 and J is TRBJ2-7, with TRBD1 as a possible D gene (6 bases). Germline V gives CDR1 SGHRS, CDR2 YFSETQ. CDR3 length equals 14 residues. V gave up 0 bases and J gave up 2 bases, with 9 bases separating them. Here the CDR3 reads CASSLGAGAYEQYF. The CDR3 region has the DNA TGCGCCAGCAGCTTGGGGGCAGGGGCCTACGAGCAGTACTTC. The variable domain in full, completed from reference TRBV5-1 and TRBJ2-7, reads KAGVTQTPRYLIKTRGQQVTLSCSPISGHRSVSWYQQTPGQGLQFLFEYFSETQRNKGNFPGRFSGRQFSNSRSEMNVSTLELGDSALYLCASSLGAGAYEQYFGPGTRLTVT.

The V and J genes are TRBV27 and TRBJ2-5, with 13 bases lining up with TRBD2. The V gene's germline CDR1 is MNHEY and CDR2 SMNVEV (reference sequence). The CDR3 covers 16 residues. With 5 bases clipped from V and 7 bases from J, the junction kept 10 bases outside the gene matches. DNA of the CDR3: TGTGCCAGCAGTACGACTAGCGGGGGGACCGCCGGGACCCAGTACTTC. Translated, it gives CASSTTSGGTAGTQYF.

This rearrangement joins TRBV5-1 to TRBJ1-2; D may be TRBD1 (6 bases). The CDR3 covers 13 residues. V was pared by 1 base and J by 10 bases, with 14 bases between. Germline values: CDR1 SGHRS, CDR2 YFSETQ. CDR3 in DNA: TGCGCCAGCAGCTTGAGCATAGGGGGTTACTACACCTTC. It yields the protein CASSLSIGGYYTF.

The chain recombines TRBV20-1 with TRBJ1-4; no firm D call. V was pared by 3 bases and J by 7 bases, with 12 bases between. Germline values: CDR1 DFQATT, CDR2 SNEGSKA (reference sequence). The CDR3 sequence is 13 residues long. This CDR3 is CSASVGYSEKLFF. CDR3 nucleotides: TGCAGTGCTAGTGTGGGGTATAGTGAAAAACTGTTTTTT.

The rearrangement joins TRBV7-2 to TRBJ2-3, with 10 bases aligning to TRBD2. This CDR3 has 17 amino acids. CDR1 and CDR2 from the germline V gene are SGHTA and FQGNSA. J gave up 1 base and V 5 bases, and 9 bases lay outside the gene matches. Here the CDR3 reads CASSLQGGTSGTDTQYF. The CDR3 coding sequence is TGTGCCAGCAGCCTTCAAGGGGGGACTAGCGGCACAGATACGCAGTATTTT.